The entry that follows covers one T cell receptor beta chain sequence. The germline CDR1 and CDR2 sequences are MGHRA and YSYEKL. The CDR3 sequence is 17 residues long. V was pared by 4 bases and J by 6 bases, with 13 bases of the junction left unmatched. The data were obtained in a study of blood T cell repertoires in COVID-19. Seattle patient enrollment occurred during active infection, with longitudinal follow-up thereafter. The method was immunoSEQ multiplex PCR; TCRdb's version includes in-frame clones alone and lacks a portion of them. The data contain more than 150,000 clones, about four fifths of them singletons.

The sequence derives from a woman aged 80 or over with COVID-19, enrolled during active disease. The gene calls are TRBV4-1 and TRBJ2-1; TRBD2 matches at 9 bases. Sequencing was performed on peripheral blood. The chain's CDR3 is CASSPILSGRVANEQFF. The CDR3 region has the DNA TGCGCCAGCAGCCCAATTCTTAGCGGGAGAGTGGCCAATGAGCAGTTCTTC.